This T cell receptor (beta chain) was recovered during a study of blood T cell repertoires in COVID-19. Here immunoSEQ multiplex PCR was the method, and the copy in TCRdb shows in-frame clones only, minus some. This table holds 170,000 or so clones, roughly 84% found once. The source of this sequence is a man aged 50-60 years with active or convalescent COVID-19. The sequencing sample was made of peripheral blood.

The CDR3 region has the DNA TGTGCCAGCAGTTGGGGGGACAGTGTAGGCGAGCAGTACTTC. As protein: CASSWGDSVGEQYF. The gene calls are TRBV6-6 and TRBJ2-7, with D possibly TRBD1 on 7 matching bases. The CDR3 consists of 14 residues. CDR1 and CDR2 from the germline V gene are MNHNY and SVGAGI (reference sequence). Trimming took 4 bases from V and 6 from J, leaving 16 bases between them.